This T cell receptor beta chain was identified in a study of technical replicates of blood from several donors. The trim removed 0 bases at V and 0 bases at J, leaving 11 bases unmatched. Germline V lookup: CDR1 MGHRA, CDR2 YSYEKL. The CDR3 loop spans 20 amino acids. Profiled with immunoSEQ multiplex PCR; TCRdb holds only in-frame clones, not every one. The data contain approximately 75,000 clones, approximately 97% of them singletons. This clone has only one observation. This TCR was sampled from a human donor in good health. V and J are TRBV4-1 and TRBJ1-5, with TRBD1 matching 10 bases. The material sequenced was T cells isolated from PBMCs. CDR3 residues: CASSQDPGQGIPYSNQPQHF. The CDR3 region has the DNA TGCGCCAGCAGCCAAGATCCGGGACAGGGGATTCCTTATAGCAATCAGCCCCAGCATTTT.